These 4 T cell receptor beta chains were sequenced from one sample in a study of T cells expressing NK-cell markers. With the 5' RACE reads reprocessed, TCRdb shows one record per CDR3 protein and no DNA. This sample's clone table lists 400,000 to 550,000 distinct CDR3 sequences. Sequenced sample: blood T cells: a sorted CD56 or NKG2C T cell subset, CD4+ or CD8+ T cells, or bulk PBMC T cells (not recorded which). The receptors here all came from a woman between 18 and 70 years old in good health.

CDR3 residues: CASSFAGGNGYGYTF. The V and J genes are TRBV7-9 and TRBJ1-2; the D call from TCRdb, TRBD1, cannot be confirmed without DNA. Germline V gene lookup returns CDR1 SEHNR and CDR2 FQNEAQ (reference sequence). The CDR3 extends over 15 amino acids.

The V and J genes are TRBV10-3 and TRBJ1-1. The CDR3 runs to 14 residues. The V gene's germline CDR1 is ENHRY and CDR2 SYGVKD. CDR3 amino acids: CAISEILPNTEAFF.

J is TRBJ1-2 and V is TRBV6-5. The germline CDR1 and CDR2 sequences are MNHEY and SVGAGI. The CDR3 runs to 14 residues. CDR3 in amino acids: CASSYSDTNYGYTF.

The V gene is TRBV20-1, the J gene TRBJ2-1; TCRdb's D call, TRBD2, is unchecked because there is no DNA. The CDR3 is 16 amino acids. Germline V CDR1 and CDR2: DFQATT, SNEGSKA (reference sequence). CDR3: CSAVLFPRDSYNEQFF.